One sample yielded the 12 T cell receptor beta chains listed below, sequenced in a study of tumor-infiltrating lymphocytes in primary liver carcinoma. A primer in the constant region served to generate TCR beta cDNA from 500 to 600 ng of total RNA. Three nested multiplex PCR rounds, a slightly modified ARM-PCR method, built the TCR beta libraries. A C-beta reverse primer and TRBV1-TRBV30 forward primers served in each of the first two PCR rounds, at approximately 10 cycles apiece. TCRdb analysed the multiplex PCR reads with MiXCR anew, one entry per CDR3 protein. This sample has 90,000 to 150,000 distinct CDR3 sequences, with around 70% found just once. DNA and RNA were both co-extracted from 20-30 mg of bulk tissue that had not been sorted. Sequencing input: tumor-adjacent normal liver tissue. These receptors were taken from an older woman with primary liver carcinoma and hepatitis B virus infection.

A remark on this clonotype: A much larger clone differs by one base, so this may be a read error. The chain uses TRBV28 and TRBJ2-1; D is unclear. CDR3 length equals 13 residues. Germline V gene sequence: CDR1 MDHEN, CDR2 SYDVKM. This CDR3 is CVSSFREYNEQFF. In DNA, the CDR3 is TGTGTCAGCAGCTTTAGGGAATACAATGAGCAGTTCTTC.

Concerning this clonotype: Sequence at one end of the junction differs from germline and may be a read error. J is TRBJ2-5 and V is TRBV11-3; tentatively, D is TRBD1 (6 bases). Germline assignment: CDR1 SGHNT and CDR2 YENEEA. CDR3 length equals 14 residues. The CDR3 DNA follows: TGTGCCAACAGCTTAGCCGGACAGCCGGAGACCCGGTATTTC. Amino acid sequence: CANSLAGQPETRYF.

About this clonotype itself: At one end, the junction sequence differs from germline, possibly due to a read error. The genes are TRBV11-2 and TRBJ2-3; TRBD1 aligns across 7 bases. The CDR3 length is 13 residues. Germline CDR1 and CDR2: SGHAT and FQNNGV. In DNA, the CDR3 is TGTGCCGGCAGCTTTACAGGGGCAGAAACGCAGTATTTT. Its protein product is CAGSFTGAETQYF.

CDR3 sequence reads: CSARMTSGSSYNEQFF. In nucleotides, the CDR3 is TGCAGTGCTAGAATGACTAGCGGAAGCTCCTACAATGAGCAGTTCTTC. The chain is built from TRBV20-1 and TRBJ2-1, with TRBD2 matching 9 bases. Germline V gene sequence: CDR1 DFQATT, CDR2 SNEGSKA (reference sequence). V lost 2 bases to trimming and J lost 0 bases; unmatched junction nucleotides: 5. The CDR3 runs to 16 residues.

Concerning this clonotype itself: Without the conserved terminal phenylalanine or tryptophan, this CDR3 likely stems from a read error. The V gene is TRBV6-5, the J gene TRBJ1-2; no reliable D call. CDR1 is MNHEY and CDR2 is SVGAGI in the germline V gene. The CDR3 contains 15 residues. CDR3 amino acids: CASGIGRRNGYAYTL. The CDR3 nucleotides are TGTGCCAGCGGAATCGGACGGCGGAATGGCTATGCCTACACCTTA.

This clonotype was found many times. J is TRBJ2-1 and V is TRBV6-6, with 8 nucleotides matching TRBD1. The CDR3 is 14 amino acids. The ends lost 6 bases at V and 7 bases at J; junction bases unmatched: 8. Germline V CDR1 and CDR2: MNHNY, SVGAGI (reference sequence). The CDR3 reads CASRYPGGANEQFF. The CDR3 DNA reads TGTGCCAGCAGGTACCCAGGGGGCGCGAATGAGCAGTTCTTC.

This clonotype came up a few times. The chain joins TRBV11-1 to TRBJ2-7; the match to TRBD1 covers 11 bases. The CDR3 is 18 amino acids. V was pared by 8 bases and J by 5 bases, with 20 bases of the junction left unmatched. From germline, CDR1 is SGHAT and CDR2 FQDESV (reference sequence). In DNA form, the CDR3 reads TGTGCCAGCGGTAACCAACCGGGACAGGGGGAATGGGTCAACGAGCAGTACTTC. Translation gives CASGNQPGQGEWVNEQYF. The complete variable domain, with remaining parts taken from reference TRBV11-1 and TRBJ2-7, reads EAEVAQSPRYKITEKSQAVAFWCDPISGHATLYWYRQILGQGPELLVQFQDESVVDDSQLPKDRFSAERLKGVDSTLKIQPAELGDSAMYLCASGNQPGQGEWVNEQYFGPGTRLTVT.

Of note for this clonotype: At one boundary the junction diverges from the germline segment, which might be a read error. The V call is TRBV11-2, the J call TRBJ1-6; D is ambiguous. CDR3 length: 12 amino acids. CDR1 and CDR2 (germline): SGHAT, FQNNGV. The CDR3 bases are TGTGTCAGCAGCCCCGGGAGAAGGGAGCTCCACTTT. It yields the protein CVSSPGRRELHF.

Turning to this clonotype: At one end the junction does not follow the germline gene, possibly because of a read error. The chain is built from TRBV30 and TRBJ2-2; TRBD1 aligns across 8 bases. This CDR3 contains 17 residues. The germline V gene encodes CDR1 GTSNPN and CDR2 SVGIG (reference sequence). CDR3 region: CSWRPQGQVIIVGELFF. The CDR3 bases are TGTTCCTGGAGACCACAGGGACAGGTTATAATCGTCGGGGAGCTGTTTTTT.

Comment on this clonotype: The final CDR3 position lacks the conserved phenylalanine or tryptophan, pointing to a likely read error. The CDR3 DNA reads TGTGCCAACAGAACAGGGGCCGCATACGAGCAGTACTCC. Translating it yields CANRTGAAYEQYS. V gene TRBV6-5 combines with J gene TRBJ2-7, with 7 bases lining up with TRBD1. This CDR3 spans 13 amino acids. J gave up 4 bases and V 10 bases, and 10 bases lay outside the gene matches. Germline CDR1 MNHEY, CDR2 SVGAGI.

To note about this clonotype: Its ends do not fully match the called genes, so a read error is possible. The gene calls are TRBV11-2 and TRBJ1-5; TRBD1 might be the D (6 bases). CDR1 and CDR2 from the germline V gene are SGHAT and FQNNGV. This CDR3 has 17 residues. CDR3 nucleotides: TGTGCCAGCAGCTTAGTTAGGGGGACCGCCAGCTCTTCAGCCCCAGCATTT. The encoded protein is CASSLVRGTASSSAPAF.

A note on this clonotype: At one boundary the junction diverges from the germline segment, which might be a read error. The chain employs TRBV11-2 and TRBJ2-1; 11 nucleotides agree with TRBD2. Germline CDR1 reads SGHAT; CDR2 reads FQNNGV. The CDR3 consists of 14 residues. CDR3 coding DNA: TGTGCCGGCAGCTTAGCGGGAGGGCCTCTTGAGCAATTCTTC. Translation gives CAGSLAGGPLEQFF.